The 5 T cell receptor beta chains listed next were all sequenced from one sample in a study of blood T cell repertoires in COVID-19. Profiled with immunoSEQ multiplex PCR; TCRdb holds only in-frame clones, not every one. The table has roughly 190,000 clones, more than 85% seen once. The sequenced sample consisted of peripheral blood. The source of these receptors is a man aged 30 to 45 with acute or convalescent COVID-19.

This clone occurred once. This chain uses TRBV7-8 with TRBJ1-5; perhaps TRBD1 as D (6 bases). The V gene's germline CDR1 is SGHVS and CDR2 FQNEAQ. The CDR3 has 13 residues. V shed 8 bases and J shed 4 bases, with 12 bases lying between them. CDR3 DNA sequence: TGTGCCAGCTCGCAGGGGCGAAATCAGCCCCAGCATTTT. Translation: CASSQGRNQPQHF.

V gene TRBV28 combines with J gene TRBJ1-1; 8 bases match TRBD1. This CDR3 region has 17 residues. CDR1 MDHEN and CDR2 SYDVKM come from the germline V gene. The junction had 18 bases not matched to a gene; V was cut back by 6 bases and J by 6 bases. The CDR3 DNA reads as TGTGCCAGCAGGCCCGGACAGGGATGGTCTGCTTTCTCTGAAGCTTTCTTT. This gives the protein CASRPGQGWSAFSEAFF.

The rearrangement links TRBV5-6 to TRBJ1-1; 10 nucleotides align to TRBD1. With 2 bases clipped from V and 1 base from J, the junction kept 5 bases outside the gene matches. From germline, CDR1 is SGHDT and CDR2 YYEEEE. The CDR3 is made up of 16 amino acids. The CDR3 DNA is TGTGCCAGCAGCTTTAGACAGGGGGCAGGGAACACTGAAGCTTTCTTT. This translates into CASSFRQGAGNTEAFF. Together with reference TRBV5-6 and TRBJ1-1, the CDR3 gives the full variable domain: DAGVTQSPTHLIKTRGQQVTLRCSPKSGHDTVSWYQQALGQGPQFIFQYYEEEERQRGNFPDRFSGHQFPNYSSELNVNALLLGDSALYLCASSFRQGAGNTEAFFGQGTRLTVV.

The gene calls are TRBV28 and TRBJ2-3; 8 bases align to TRBD2. The CDR3 covers 19 residues. Germline V lookup: CDR1 MDHEN, CDR2 SYDVKM. Trimming cost V 6 bases and J 2 bases; bases outside gene matches: 19. CDR3 DNA sequence: TGTGCCAGCAGCCGGATAGCGGGACGCCTTACTGGGTTCACAGATACGCAGTATTTT. Translating gives CASSRIAGRLTGFTDTQYF.

This chain links TRBV3-1 (or the pseudogene TRBV3-2) with TRBJ2-7; 8 positions match TRBD1. Germline V gene data show CDR1 as LGHDT and CDR2 as YNNKEL (reference sequence). The J segment lost 9 bases and the V segment lost 1 base, leaving 5 bases of the junction unmatched. This CDR3 comprises 13 residues. CDR3 amino acids: CASSQGSGGVQYF. For the CDR3, the DNA is TGTGCCAGCAGCCAAGGCTCAGGGGGCGTGCAGTACTTC.